This TCR beta chain was profiled in a study of blood T cell repertoires in COVID-19. The overall study: The United States, Italy and Spain supplied acute and convalescent COVID-19 samples.

TCRdb's table, derived via immunoSEQ multiplex PCR, lists solely in-frame clones and lacks some. The sample has roughly 330,000 clones; roughly nine tenths are singletons. Across about two dozen US areas, participants ranged in age from roughly 18 to 89 years. The V gene's germline CDR1 is MNHEY and CDR2 SVGEGT. The CDR3 length is 17 residues. V trimming: 0 bases; J trimming: 3 bases; junction bases outside the gene matches: 10. This TCR derives from a woman aged 25 to 39 who had recovered from COVID-19. The chain combines TRBV6-2 or TRBV6-3 with TRBJ2-7, with 8 bases aligning to TRBD2. The sequencing input was PBMCs or T cells enriched from blood (not recorded which). CDR3 sequence: CASSYSGLARSLYEQYF. In nucleotides, the CDR3 is TGTGCCAGCAGTTACTCAGGACTAGCTCGGTCACTCTACGAGCAGTACTTC.